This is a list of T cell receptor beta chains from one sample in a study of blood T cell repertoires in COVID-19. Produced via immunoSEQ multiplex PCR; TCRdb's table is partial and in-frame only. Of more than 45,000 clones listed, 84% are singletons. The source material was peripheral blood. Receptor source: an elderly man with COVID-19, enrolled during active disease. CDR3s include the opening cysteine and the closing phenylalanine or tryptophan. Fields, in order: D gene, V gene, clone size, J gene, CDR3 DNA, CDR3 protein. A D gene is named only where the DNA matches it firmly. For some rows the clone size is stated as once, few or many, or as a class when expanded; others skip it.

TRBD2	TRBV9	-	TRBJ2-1	TGTGCCAGCAACCCCAGCGGGAGGGGGTCCTACAATGAGCAGTTCTTC	CASNPSGRGSYNEQFF
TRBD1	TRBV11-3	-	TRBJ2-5	TGTGCCAGCAGTCGAGGGGGCAGGGGAGAAGAGACCCAGTACTTC	CASSRGGRGEETQYF
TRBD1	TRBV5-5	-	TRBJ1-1	TGTGCCAGCAGGCGGACAGGGTGGACTGAAGCTTTCTTT	CASRRTGWTEAFF
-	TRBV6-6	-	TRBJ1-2	TGTGCCAGCAGTTACTCTGGGACACTCTATGGCTACACCTTC	CASSYSGTLYGYTF
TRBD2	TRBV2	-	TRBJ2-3	TGTGCCACCCCCGAGAGCCCTAGCGGGGGGACAGATACGCAGTATTTT	CATPESPSGGTDTQYF
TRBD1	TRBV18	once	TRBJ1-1	TGTGCCAGCTCACCAGAAACGGGACAGGGGACCGGAGCTTTCTTT	CASSPETGQGTGAFF
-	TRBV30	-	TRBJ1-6	TGTGCCTGGAGTGGGGGGACACTTTATAATTCACCCCTCCACTTT	CAWSGGTLYNSPLHF
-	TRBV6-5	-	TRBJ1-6	TGTGCCAGCAGTTTCCATCCGGGACTCTACTCACCCCTCCACTTT	CASSFHPGLYSPLHF
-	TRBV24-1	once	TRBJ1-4	TGTGCCACCAGTGTTAACGGGAAACTGTTTTTT	CATSVNGKLFF
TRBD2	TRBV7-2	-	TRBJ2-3	TGTGCCAGCACCTTTAACCCGGGAGGGGGCACAGATACGCAGTATTTT	CASTFNPGGGTDTQYF
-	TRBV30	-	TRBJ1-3	TGTGCCTGGAGTGCCGGGTCTGTCACCATATATTTT	CAWSAGSVTIYF
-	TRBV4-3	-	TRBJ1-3	TGCGCCAGCAGCCATTTCCAGGGCGGGGGCTCTGGAAACACCATATATTTT	CASSHFQGGGSGNTIYF
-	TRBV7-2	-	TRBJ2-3	TGTGCCAGCAGTTTCTCTAGCGGCACAGATACGCAGTATTTT	CASSFSSGTDTQYF
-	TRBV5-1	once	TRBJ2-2	TGCGCCAGCAGGCTAGGTACGGTCACCGGGGAGCTGTTTTTT	CASRLGTVTGELFF
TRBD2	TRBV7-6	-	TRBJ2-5	TGTGCCAGCAGCCTAGGACTAGCGGGGACCCAAGAGACCCAGTACTTC	CASSLGLAGTQETQYF
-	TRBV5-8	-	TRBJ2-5	TGTGCCAGCAGCTTTCAGTACCAAGAGACCCAGTACTTC	CASSFQYQETQYF
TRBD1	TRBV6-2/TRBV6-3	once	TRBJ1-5	TGTGCCAGCAGTTCCCTACAGGGGGTAGTAGCTCAGCCCCAGCATTTT	CASSSLQGVVAQPQHF
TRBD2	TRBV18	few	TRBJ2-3	TGTGCCACCCGGGAGGGGAGCACAGATACGCAGTATTTT	CATREGSTDTQYF
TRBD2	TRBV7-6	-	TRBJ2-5	TGTGCCAGCAGCTTGGCGGGGGGGACCCAGTACTTC	CASSLAGGTQYF
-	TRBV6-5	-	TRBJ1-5	TGTGCCAGCAGTTACCACGGGGGGGAGGATCAGCCCCAGCATTTT	CASSYHGGEDQPQHF
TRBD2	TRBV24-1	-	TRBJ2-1	TGTGCCACCAGTGATTTGGTCCCGGGACTAGCCAGCAATGAGCAGTTCTTC	CATSDLVPGLASNEQFF
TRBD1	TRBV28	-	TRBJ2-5	TGTGCCAGCAGGCCTCTCAGGGGGCCTGGGGAGACCCAGTACTTC	CASRPLRGPGETQYF
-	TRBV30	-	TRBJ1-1	TGTGCCTGGACTCATCACGGGGACTCTGGGGAAGCTTTCTTT	CAWTHHGDSGEAFF
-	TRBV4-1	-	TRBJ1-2	TGCGCCAGCAGCCCCCCCCCAGGGGAAGATGGCTACACCTTC	CASSPPPGEDGYTF
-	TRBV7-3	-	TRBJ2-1	TGTGCCAGCAGCCAAAATGGGCTAGAGGGTAATGAGCAGTTCTTC	CASSQNGLEGNEQFF
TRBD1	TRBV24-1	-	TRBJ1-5	TGTGCCACCAGTGATACAGGGGAAGGGGATCAGCCCCAGCATTTT	CATSDTGEGDQPQHF
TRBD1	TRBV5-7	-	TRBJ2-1	TGTGCCAGCAGCTTGGCGTTTAGGACAGGATTGTACAATGAGCAGTTCTTC	CASSLAFRTGLYNEQFF
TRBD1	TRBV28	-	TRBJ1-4	TGTGCCAGCAGTTCCGGGACAGAAAGGACTAATGAAAAACTGTTTTTT	CASSSGTERTNEKLFF
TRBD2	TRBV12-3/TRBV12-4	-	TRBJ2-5	TGTGCCAGCACCTTAGCGGGAGGAGAGACCCAGTACTTC	CASTLAGGETQYF
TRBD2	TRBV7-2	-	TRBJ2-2	TGTGCCAGCAGCCCTAGGGGACTAGCGGGGGGCGACCTTGCCGGGGAGCTGTTTTTT	CASSPRGLAGGDLAGELFF
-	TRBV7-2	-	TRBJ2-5	TGTGCCAGCAGCTTACGAGGCAGGGCCCAGGGAGAGACCCAGTACTTC	CASSLRGRAQGETQYF
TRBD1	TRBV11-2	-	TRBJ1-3	TGTGCCAGCGGCTCCCCGACAGGGTTCGGAAACACCATATATTTT	CASGSPTGFGNTIYF
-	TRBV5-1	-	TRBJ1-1	TGCGCCAGCAGGGCAGAGGGGAACACTGAAGCTTTCTTT	CASRAEGNTEAFF
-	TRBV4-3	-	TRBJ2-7	TGCGCCAGCAGCCAGGATCCCCTAGGGGGCGAGCAGTACTTC	CASSQDPLGGEQYF
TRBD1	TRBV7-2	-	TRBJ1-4	TGTGCCAGCAGCTTCAACAGGGGTGAAAAACTGTTTTTT	CASSFNRGEKLFF
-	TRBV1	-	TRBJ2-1	TGCACCAGCAGCCCCTCCGTATTGGTTAAAGACAGGGAAAGCTCCTACAATGAGCAGTTCTTC	CTSSPSVLVKDRESSYNEQFF
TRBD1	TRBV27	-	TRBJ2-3	TGTGCCAGCAGTTTATGGCAGGGGGCTCAAGATACGCAGTATTTT	CASSLWQGAQDTQYF
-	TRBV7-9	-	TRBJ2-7	TGTGCCAGCAGCTTAGACTCCAGGGGTCGGTACTTC	CASSLDSRGRYF
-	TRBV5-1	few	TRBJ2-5	TGCGCCAGCAGCGCTACCGGGACTCAAGAGACCCAGTACTTC	CASSATGTQETQYF
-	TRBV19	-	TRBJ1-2	TGTGCCAGTAGTACCACAGGGTACTATGGCTACACCTTC	CASSTTGYYGYTF
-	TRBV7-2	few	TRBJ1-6	TGTGCCAGCAGCTTATTAAGTTGGGCAGAGCGGAATTCACCCCTCCACTTT	CASSLLSWAERNSPLHF
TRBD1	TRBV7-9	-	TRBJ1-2	TGTGCCAGCAGCCCGCGACAGGGTAGGACGGAATATGGCTACACCTTC	CASSPRQGRTEYGYTF
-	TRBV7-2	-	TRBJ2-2	TGTGCCAGCAGCTTACGAACAGGGTTTAACACCGGGGAGCTGTTTTTT	CASSLRTGFNTGELFF
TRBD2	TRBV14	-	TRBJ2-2	TGTGCCAGCAGCCAAGAGGCGGGAGTGCCCAGCGGGGAGCTGTTTTTT	CASSQEAGVPSGELFF
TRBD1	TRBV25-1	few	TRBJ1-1	TGTGCCAGCAGATTCACAGGGGAGGCGGACACTGAAGCTTTCTTT	CASRFTGEADTEAFF
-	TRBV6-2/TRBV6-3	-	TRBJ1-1	TGTGCCAGCAGTTACGGGCAGATAAACACTGAAGCTTTCTTT	CASSYGQINTEAFF
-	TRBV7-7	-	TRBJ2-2	TGTGCCAGCAGCTTAGGGGCAGGGCCGAACACCGGGGAGCTGTTTTTT	CASSLGAGPNTGELFF
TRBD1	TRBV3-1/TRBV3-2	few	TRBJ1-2	TGTGCCAGCAGCCAAGGCAGAGGGGGCATTAACTATGGCTACACCTTC	CASSQGRGGINYGYTF
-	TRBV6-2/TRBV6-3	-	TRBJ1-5	TGTGCCAGCAGCCCACGTGGGGCCCAGCCCCAGCATTTT	CASSPRGAQPQHF
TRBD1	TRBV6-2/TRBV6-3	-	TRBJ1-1	TGTGCCAGCAGTTACTCCGGGACCAGGGGGCTCGGGGCTTTCTTT	CASSYSGTRGLGAFF
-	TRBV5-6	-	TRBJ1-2	-	CASSSSGQGAYGYTF
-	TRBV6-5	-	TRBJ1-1	TGTGCCAGCAGTTACCCGCAGACAGATGAAGCTTTCTTT	CASSYPQTDEAFF
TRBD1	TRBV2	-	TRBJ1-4	TGTGCCAGCGCTCGGGACAGGGCTTATGAAAAACTGTTTTTT	CASARDRAYEKLFF
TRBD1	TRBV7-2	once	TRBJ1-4	TGTGCCAGCAGCTCGACAGGGGGTCGGGAAGAAAAACTGTTTTTT	CASSSTGGREEKLFF
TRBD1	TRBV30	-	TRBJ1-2	TGTGCCTGGAAAGGACAGGGATTCTATGGCTACACCTTC	CAWKGQGFYGYTF
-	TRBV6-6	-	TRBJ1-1	TGTGCCAGCAGTCCCCACGGTGAAGTGAACACTGAAGCTTTCTTT	CASSPHGEVNTEAFF
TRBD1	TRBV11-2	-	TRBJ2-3	TGTGCCAGCAGCGTCGCCCAGGGGGCCTCAGATACGCAGTATTTT	CASSVAQGASDTQYF
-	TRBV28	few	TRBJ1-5	TGTGCCAGCAGTCCCCTAGGGGAAGATCAGCCCCAGCATTTT	CASSPLGEDQPQHF